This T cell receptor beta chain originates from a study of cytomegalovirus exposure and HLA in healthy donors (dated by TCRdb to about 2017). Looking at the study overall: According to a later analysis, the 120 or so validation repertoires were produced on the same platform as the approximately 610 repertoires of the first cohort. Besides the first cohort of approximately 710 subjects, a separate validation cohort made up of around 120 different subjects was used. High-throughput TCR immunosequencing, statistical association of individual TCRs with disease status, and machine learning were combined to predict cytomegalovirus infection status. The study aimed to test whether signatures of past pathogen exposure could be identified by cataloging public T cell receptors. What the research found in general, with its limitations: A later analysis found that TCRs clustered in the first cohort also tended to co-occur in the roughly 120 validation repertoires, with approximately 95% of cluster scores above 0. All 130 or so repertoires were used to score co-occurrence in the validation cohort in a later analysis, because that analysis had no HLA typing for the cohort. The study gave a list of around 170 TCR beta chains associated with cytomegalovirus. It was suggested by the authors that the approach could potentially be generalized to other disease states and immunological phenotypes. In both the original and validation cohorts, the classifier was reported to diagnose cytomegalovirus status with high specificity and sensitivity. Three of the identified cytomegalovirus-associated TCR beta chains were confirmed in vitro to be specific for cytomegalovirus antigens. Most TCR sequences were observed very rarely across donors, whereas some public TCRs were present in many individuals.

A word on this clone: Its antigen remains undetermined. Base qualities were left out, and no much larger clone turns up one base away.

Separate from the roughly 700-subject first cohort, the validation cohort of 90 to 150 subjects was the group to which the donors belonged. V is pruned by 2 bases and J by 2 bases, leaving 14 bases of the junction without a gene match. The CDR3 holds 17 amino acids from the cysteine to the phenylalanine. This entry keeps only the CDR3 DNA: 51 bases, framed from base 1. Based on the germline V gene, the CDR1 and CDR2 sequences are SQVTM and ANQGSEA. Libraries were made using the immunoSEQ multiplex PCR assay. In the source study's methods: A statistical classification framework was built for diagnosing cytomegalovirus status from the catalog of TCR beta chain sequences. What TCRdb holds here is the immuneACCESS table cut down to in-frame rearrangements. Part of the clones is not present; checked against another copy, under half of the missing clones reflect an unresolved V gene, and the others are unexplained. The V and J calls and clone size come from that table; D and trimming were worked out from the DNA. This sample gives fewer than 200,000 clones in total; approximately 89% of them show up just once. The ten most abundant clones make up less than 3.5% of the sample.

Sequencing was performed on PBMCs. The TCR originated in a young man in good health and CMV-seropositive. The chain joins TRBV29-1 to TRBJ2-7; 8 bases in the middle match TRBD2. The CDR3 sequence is CSVEMTPGTSSPYEQYF. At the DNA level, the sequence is TGCAGCGTTGAAATGACACCCGGGACTAGTAGTCCCTACGAGCAGTACTTC.